The 7 T cell receptor beta chains in this list originate from one sample, sequenced in a study of shared clonotypes between healthy human individuals. The naive CD8 population came from CD45RO-negative cells selected for CCR7, without terminally differentiated effector memory CD45RA+ cells. Method: immunoSEQ multiplex PCR; TCRdb's copy keeps in-frame clones and lacks some. The top ten clones hold around 1.7% of a sample with about 2,200,000 clones, 93% of them seen once. The specimen was naive CD8+ T cells from PBMCs. These receptors were collected from a man between 18 and 35 years old in good health. Some clones in this sample may be carry-over from other donors' samples.

The rearrangement links TRBV11-2 to TRBJ1-2, with 7 nucleotides matching TRBD1. Germline V gene data show CDR1 as SGHAT and CDR2 as FQNNGV. V shed 5 bases and J 6 bases; nucleotides not matched to a gene: 12. This CDR3 is 15 amino acids long. CDR3 nucleotides: TGTGCCAGCAGCCGGGGTTGGGGACAGAACGATGGCTACACCTTC. It specifies CASSRGWGQNDGYTF.

The V call is TRBV7-9, the J call TRBJ1-2; D remains ambiguous. This CDR3 has 14 amino acids. In germline, CDR1 is SEHNR, CDR2 FQNEAQ (reference sequence). Trimming removed 4 bases from V and 0 bases from J, with 9 bases in between. The CDR3 nucleotides are TGTGCCAGCAGCTCATCGGGGACTAACTATGGCTACACCTTC. It translates to CASSSSGTNYGYTF.

The gene calls are TRBV19 and TRBJ2-7; D remains unclear. Germline V gene data show CDR1 as LNHDA and CDR2 as SQIVND (reference sequence). The V end was cut by 3 bases, the J end by 2 bases, with 17 bases between. The CDR3 is made up of 16 amino acids. The CDR3 nucleotides read TGTGCCAGTAGTATCTCCGGAGCCTTCCATCCCTACGAGCAGTACTTC. It encodes CASSISGAFHPYEQYF.

The rearrangement links TRBV7-9 to TRBJ2-5; D unclear. Trimming took 0 bases from V and 5 from J, leaving 13 bases between them. There are 15 residues in the CDR3. Germline loops: CDR1 SEHNR, CDR2 FQNEAQ (reference sequence). The CDR3 DNA follows: TGTGCCAGCAGCTTAGCGGAAAGGATAGGGGAGACCCAGTACTTC. This translates into CASSLAERIGETQYF. Complete variable domain (other parts from reference TRBV7-9 and TRBJ2-5): DTGVSQNPRHKITKRGQNVTFRCDPISEHNRLYWYRQTLGQGPEFLTYFQNEAQLEKSRLLSDRFSAERPKGSFSTLEIQRTEQGDSAMYLCASSLAERIGETQYFGPGTRLLVL.

The chain carries TRBV5-1 and TRBJ1-2; 10 nucleotides line up with TRBD1. Trimming cost V 3 bases and J 0 bases; bases outside gene matches: 8. The CDR3 loop spans 17 amino acids. Germline CDR1 is SGHRS and CDR2 is YFSETQ. DNA for the CDR3: TGCGCCAGCAGCTCGGGGACAGGGGCGAACTCTAACTATGGCTACACCTTC. It is translated as CASSSGTGANSNYGYTF.

The chain joins TRBV25-1 to TRBJ1-2, with D perhaps matching TRBD1 (5 bases). CDR1 and CDR2 from the germline V gene are MGHDK and SYGVNS. CDR3 length: 16 residues. The V end was cut by 2 bases, the J end by 2 bases, with 15 bases between. CDR3 nucleotides: TGTGCCAGCAGTGAAGTTGGGGCAGTGGGGAACTATGGCTACACCTTC. It is translated as CASSEVGAVGNYGYTF.

The V call is TRBV28, the J call TRBJ2-7; 7 bases are a match to TRBD1. Germline V CDR1 and CDR2: MDHEN, SYDVKM. CDR3 length equals 12 residues. V was pared by 5 bases and J by 9 bases, with 7 bases of the junction left unmatched. CDR3 region: CASSPTGHTQYF. DNA for the CDR3: TGTGCCAGCAGTCCGACAGGGCATACGCAGTACTTC.